A single sample is the source of the 5 T cell receptor beta chains below, sequenced in a study of blood T cells in healthy people across ages. Primed by a sample-barcoded 5' primer and a J-beta primer mix, a second PCR proceeded for about 7 to 12 cycles. TCRdb fed the 5' RACE reads into MiXCR, producing one record per CDR3 protein. The table includes 600,000 to 1,000,000 distinct CDR3 sequences, around a quarter detected once. These same records also appear under a second study, on T cells of mothers and their children.

Source material: blood. Receptors originate from a boy younger than 18 in good health.

V is TRBV7-8 and J is TRBJ2-5, with D unclear. The J call is in doubt because the DNA end fits TRBJ2-7 better. The V gene's germline CDR1 is SGHVS and CDR2 FQNEAQ. CDR3 size: 14 residues. The CDR3 DNA reads as TGTGCCAGCAGCTTAGTAAGGATTTCCTACGAGCAGTACTTC. Translation: CASSLVRISYEQYF.

This clonotype was observed a handful of times. The rearrangement uses TRBV12-3 or TRBV12-4 and TRBJ2-5, with 11 bases aligning to TRBD1. This CDR3 is built from 16 residues. Germline trimming cut 4 bases from V and 3 bases from J; bases unmatched to any gene: 7. CDR3 DNA sequence: TGTGCCAGCAGTTCCCTACCGGGACAGGGGGAAGAGACCCAGTACTTC. Translating it yields CASSSLPGQGEETQYF.

The chain employs TRBV29-1 and TRBJ2-1; D gene unclear. The CDR3 covers 11 residues. Looked up from germline, CDR1 is SQVTM and CDR2 is ANQGSEA. V shed 6 bases and J shed 7 bases, with 10 bases lying between them. As DNA, the CDR3 is TGCAGCGTCGAACACGAAAATGAGCAGTTCTTC. Translated: CSVEHENEQFF.

The V and J genes are TRBV12-3 or TRBV12-4 and TRBJ2-1; D is unclear. Trimming took off 8 bases at V and 6 bases at J, with 20 bases between the two ends. This CDR3 region has 15 residues. This CDR3 is CASGDHSSESNEQFF. The CDR3 nucleotides are TGTGCCAGCGGCGACCATTCCTCAGAGTCCAATGAGCAGTTCTTC.

This chain's CDR3 is CAINVIYLGYGAYEQYF. The CDR3 nucleotides are TGCGCCATCAATGTCATCTATCTGGGCTATGGGGCCTACGAGCAGTACTTC. The V gene is TRBV5-1, the J gene TRBJ2-7; D uncertain. V was shortened by 9 bases and J by 2 bases, with 27 bases between the two germline ends. The CDR3 consists of 17 residues. CDR1 and CDR2 from the germline V gene are SGHRS and YFSETQ.